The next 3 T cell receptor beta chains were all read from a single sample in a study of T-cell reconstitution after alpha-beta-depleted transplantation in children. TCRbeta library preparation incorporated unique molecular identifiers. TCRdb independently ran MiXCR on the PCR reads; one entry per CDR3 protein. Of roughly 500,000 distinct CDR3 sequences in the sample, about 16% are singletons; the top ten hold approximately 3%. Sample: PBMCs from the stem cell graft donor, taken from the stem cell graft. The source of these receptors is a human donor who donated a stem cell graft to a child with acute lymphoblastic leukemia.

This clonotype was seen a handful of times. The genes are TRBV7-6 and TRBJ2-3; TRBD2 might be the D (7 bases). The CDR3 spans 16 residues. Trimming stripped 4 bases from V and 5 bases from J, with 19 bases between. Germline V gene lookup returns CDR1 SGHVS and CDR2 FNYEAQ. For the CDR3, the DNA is TGTGCCAGCAGCTCTCGCGCGGGGGCAGGTATAGATACGCAGTATTTT. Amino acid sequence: CASSSRAGAGIDTQYF.

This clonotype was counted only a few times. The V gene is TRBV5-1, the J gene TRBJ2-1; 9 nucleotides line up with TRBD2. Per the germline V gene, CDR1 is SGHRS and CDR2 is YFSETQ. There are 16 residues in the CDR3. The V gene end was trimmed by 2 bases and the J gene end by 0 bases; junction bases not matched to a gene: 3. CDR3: CASSLLTSGSYNEQFF. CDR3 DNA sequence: TGCGCCAGCAGCTTATTGACTAGCGGCTCCTACAATGAGCAGTTCTTC.

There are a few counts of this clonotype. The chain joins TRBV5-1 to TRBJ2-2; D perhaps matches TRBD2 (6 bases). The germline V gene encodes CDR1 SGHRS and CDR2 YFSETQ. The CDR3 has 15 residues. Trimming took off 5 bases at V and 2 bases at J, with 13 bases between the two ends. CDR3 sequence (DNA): TGCGCCAGCAGACCGGGACTGCCCAACACCGGGGAGCTGTTTTTT. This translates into CASRPGLPNTGELFF.